This TCR beta chain derives from a study of CD8 T cells in ankylosing spondylitis. TCRdb reanalysed the 5' RACE reads using MiXCR and keeps one entry per CDR3 protein. The top ten hold 40% to 50% of the sample, which has 220,000 or so distinct CDR3 sequences, roughly 18% seen once. General study points: Disease-associated clones were reportedly significantly overrepresented in matched ankylosing spondylitis synovial fluid. Some of the motif variants had earlier been found in reactive arthritis patients' fluid and blood. CD8+ cells made up the disease-linked clones, which were relatively rare in peripheral blood. Seemingly distinctive of ankylosing spondylitis blood was a TCR beta motif formed by eight highly homologous variants.

Germline assignment: CDR1 SGHAT and CDR2 FQNNGV. The CDR3 covers 17 residues. V lost 0 bases to trimming and J lost 4 bases; unmatched junction nucleotides: 7. To note about this clonotype: Its antigen is not known.

The sequence derives from a male donor with ankylosing spondylitis. The sample comprised blood, either unsorted or a sorted T cell fraction (not recorded which). The chain links TRBV11-2 to TRBJ2-7; 12 bases line up with TRBD2. CDR3 nucleotide sequence: TGTGCCAGCAGCTTAGATAGCGGGACTAGCGGGCTATACGAGCAGTACTTC. Translated, it gives CASSLDSGTSGLYEQYF.